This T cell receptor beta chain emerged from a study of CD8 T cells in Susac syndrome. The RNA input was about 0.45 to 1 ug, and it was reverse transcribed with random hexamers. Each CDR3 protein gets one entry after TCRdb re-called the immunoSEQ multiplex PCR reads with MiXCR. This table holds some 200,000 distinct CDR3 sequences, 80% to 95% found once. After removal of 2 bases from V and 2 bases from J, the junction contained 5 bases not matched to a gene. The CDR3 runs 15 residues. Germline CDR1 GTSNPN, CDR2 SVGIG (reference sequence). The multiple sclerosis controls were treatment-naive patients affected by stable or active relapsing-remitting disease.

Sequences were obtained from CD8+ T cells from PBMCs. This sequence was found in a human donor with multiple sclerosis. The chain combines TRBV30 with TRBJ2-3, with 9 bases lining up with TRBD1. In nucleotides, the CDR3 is TGTGCCTGGAGTCCGACAGGGGGGCCCACAGATACGCAGTATTTT. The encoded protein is CAWSPTGGPTDTQYF. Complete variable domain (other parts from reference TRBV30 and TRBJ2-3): SQTIHQWPATLVQPVGSPLSLECTVEGTSNPNLYWYRQAAGRGLQLLFYSVGIGQISSEVPQNLSASRPQDRQFILSSKKLLLSDSGFYLCAWSPTGGPTDTQYFGPGTRLTVL.